The T cell receptor beta chain described here comes from a study of cytomegalovirus exposure and HLA in healthy donors. This CDR3 comprises 16 residues. V shed 4 bases and J 1 base; nucleotides not matched to a gene: 7. CDR1 and CDR2 from the germline V gene are SGHRS and YFSETQ. The primer mix had 60 Vbeta and 13 Jbeta primers. The table came from immunoSEQ multiplex PCR; TCRdb's copy has only in-frame clones and leaves some out. The data contain about 65,000 clones, roughly 60% of them singletons. Overall study results and limits: Reports state that TCR beta sequences accurately predicted most subjects' HLA-A and HLA-B alleles.

With respect to this clone: The antigen remains unidentified.

The genes are TRBV5-1 and TRBJ2-5, with TRBD2 identical over 10 bases. The sample comprised PBMCs. This TCR came from a man aged 25 to 45 in good health and CMV-seronegative. The chain's CDR3 is CASSQSLAGAQETQYF. The CDR3, as DNA: TGCGCCAGCAGCCAAAGCCTAGCGGGGGCCCAAGAGACCCAGTACTTC.